Shown below are 14 T cell receptor beta chains from a single sample sequenced in a study of T cells expressing NK-cell markers (dated by TCRdb to about 2020). The library relied on 5' RACE. Instrument used: Illumina HiSeq 2000. After TCRdb reprocessed the reads, each CDR3 protein sequence was kept as one row, without DNA. The sample table includes about 260,000 distinct CDR3 sequences. The ten biggest clones cover 4% to 5% of the sample. The specimen was blood T cells: a sorted CD56 or NKG2C T cell subset, CD4+ or CD8+ T cells, or bulk PBMC T cells (not recorded which). The origin of the receptors is a woman between 18 and 70 years old in good health.

The V gene is TRBV6-1, the J gene TRBJ1-1. The germline CDR1 and CDR2 sequences are MNHNS and SASEGT. The CDR3 contains 12 residues. The CDR3 is CASSESGTEAFF.

The chain links TRBV7-3 to TRBJ2-3; TCRdb outputs TRBD2, but without DNA this stays unchecked. The CDR3 loop spans 15 amino acids. Germline CDR1 and CDR2: SGHTA and FQGTGA. The CDR3 loop reads CASSQSGTNTDTQYF.

This chain joins TRBV5-5 and TRBJ2-1; no DNA is available, so the TRBD2 call from TCRdb remains unchecked. Germline V gives CDR1 SGHKS, CDR2 YYEKEE (reference sequence). This CDR3 spans 15 amino acids. CDR3 amino acids: CASSLRAESYNEQFF.

This chain joins TRBV12-5 and TRBJ1-2; the D gene TCRdb calls, TRBD1, cannot be checked with no DNA. Germline V gene sequence: CDR1 LGHNT, CDR2 FRNRAP. The CDR3 runs to 13 residues. CDR3 loop: CASGSSGTYGYTF.

The rearrangement uses TRBV5-4 and TRBJ2-5; TCRdb outputs TRBD2, but without DNA this stays unchecked. The CDR3 spans 15 residues. Looked up from germline, CDR1 is SGHNT and CDR2 is YYREEE (reference sequence). Here the CDR3 reads CASSRRASDQETQYF.

V and J are TRBV29-1 and TRBJ1-2; no DNA is available, so the TRBD1 call from TCRdb remains unchecked. Germline V gene sequence: CDR1 SQVTM, CDR2 ANQGSEA. The CDR3 extends over 14 amino acids. The CDR3 is CSVGTGGWGYGYTF.

The rearrangement uses TRBV27 and TRBJ2-3; TCRdb names TRBD1, which stays unverified in the absence of DNA. Germline lookup yields CDR1 MNHEY and CDR2 SMNVEV (reference sequence). This CDR3 is 15 amino acids long. CDR3 sequence: CASSPLLAGADTQYF.

V gene TRBV3-1 combines with J gene TRBJ1-1. CDR1 is LGHDT and CDR2 is YNNKEL in the germline V gene (reference sequence). This CDR3 is 13 amino acids long. CDR3 in amino acids: CASSQEWYTEAFF.

The chain carries TRBV5-5 and TRBJ2-5; checking the TCRdb D call of TRBD2 is not possible without DNA. This CDR3 spans 14 amino acids. Germline assignment: CDR1 SGHKS and CDR2 YYEKEE (reference sequence). The CDR3 spells CASSLVVLGETQYF.

The genes are TRBV3-1 and TRBJ2-1. CDR3 length equals 16 residues. Germline V CDR1 and CDR2: LGHDT, YNNKEL (reference sequence). This CDR3 reads CASSQAARLSYNEQFF.

The CDR3 here is CATQGGIGNQPQHF. The V and J genes are TRBV24-1 and TRBJ1-5; TCRdb lists TRBD1, though no DNA is available to test this call. CDR1 is KGHDR and CDR2 is SFDVKD in the germline V gene. The CDR3 runs to 14 residues.

The rearrangement joins TRBV7-2 to TRBJ2-7; TCRdb's D call of TRBD1 is untestable without DNA. Germline CDR1 and CDR2: SGHTA and FQGNSA. There are 13 residues in the CDR3. This chain's CDR3 is CASSQGGGYEQYF.

The CDR3 is CASSSHTNTGELFF. The chain is built from TRBV7-2 and TRBJ2-2. Germline assignment: CDR1 SGHTA and CDR2 FQGNSA. This CDR3 is 14 amino acids long.

V usage is TRBV5-1 and J usage is TRBJ2-3; the TCRdb D gene call, TRBD1, has no DNA to confirm it. The CDR3 has 17 residues. The V gene's germline CDR1 is SGHRS and CDR2 YFSETQ. The CDR3: CASSSNNRGPPTDTQYF.